This is a list of T cell receptor beta chains from one sample in a study of blood T cell repertoires in COVID-19. Measured with immunoSEQ multiplex PCR; TCRdb has only the in-frame clones, and not every one. This sample has some 190,000 clones, with 84% found just once. The specimen sequenced was PBMCs or T cells enriched from blood (not recorded which). Source of these receptors: a woman aged 25 to 45 who had been exposed to COVID-19. CDR3s include the opening cysteine and the closing phenylalanine or tryptophan. The D gene is left open where the match is weak. The listing skips clone size in some rows; elsewhere it reads once, few, many or a size class.

V gene: TRBV12-3/TRBV12-4
clone size: few
D gene: .
J gene: TRBJ1-1
CDR3 protein: CASRYREITEAFF
CDR3 DNA: TGTGCCAGCAGGTATAGGGAGATCACTGAAGCTTTCTTT

V gene: TRBV12-5
clone size: .
D gene: TRBD1
J gene: TRBJ2-2
CDR3 protein: CASGLGGTETGELFF
CDR3 DNA: TGTGCTAGTGGTTTGGGGGGGACAGAAACCGGGGAGCTGTTTTTT

V gene: TRBV2
clone size: .
D gene: .
J gene: TRBJ2-3
CDR3 protein: CASSEVANTQYF
CDR3 DNA: TGTGCCAGCAGTGAAGTTGCGAATACGCAGTATTTT

V gene: TRBV12-3/TRBV12-4
clone size: .
D gene: .
J gene: TRBJ2-7
CDR3 protein: CASSLAGLYEQYF
CDR3 DNA: TGTGCCAGCAGTTTAGCCGGGTTATACGAGCAGTACTTC

V gene: TRBV7-9
clone size: .
D gene: .
J gene: TRBJ1-1
CDR3 protein: CASRQMNTEAFF
CDR3 DNA: TGTGCCAGCAGGCAGATGAACACTGAAGCTTTCTTT

V gene: TRBV2
clone size: .
D gene: .
J gene: TRBJ2-5
CDR3 protein: CASSEWLQGTGDEETQYF
CDR3 DNA: TGTGCCAGCAGTGAGTGGTTACAAGGAACGGGGGACGAAGAGACCCAGTACTTC

V gene: TRBV5-6
clone size: .
D gene: TRBD2
J gene: TRBJ2-7
CDR3 protein: CASSFSGLAGRTTYEQYF
CDR3 DNA: TGTGCCAGCAGCTTTTCGGGACTAGCGGGGCGAACCACCTACGAGCAGTACTTC

V gene: TRBV19
clone size: .
D gene: TRBD1
J gene: TRBJ2-2
CDR3 protein: CASSHDRANTGELFF
CDR3 DNA: TGTGCCAGTAGTCATGACAGGGCGAACACCGGGGAGCTGTTTTTT

V gene: TRBV5-4
clone size: .
D gene: .
J gene: TRBJ1-1
CDR3 protein: CASSHDGGHTEAFF
CDR3 DNA: TGTGCCAGCTCCCACGACGGGGGACACACTGAAGCTTTCTTT

V gene: TRBV7-9
clone size: .
D gene: .
J gene: TRBJ1-4
CDR3 protein: CASTTSGVAEKLFF
CDR3 DNA: TGTGCCAGCACCACGAGCGGTGTAGCTGAAAAACTGTTTTTT

V gene: TRBV7-2
clone size: .
D gene: TRBD1
J gene: TRBJ1-2
CDR3 protein: CASSPTDRVRGYTF
CDR3 DNA: TGTGCCAGCAGCCCTACGGACAGGGTGAGGGGCTACACCTTC

V gene: TRBV6-2/TRBV6-3
clone size: .
D gene: .
J gene: TRBJ1-2
CDR3 protein: CASSPLYGYTF
CDR3 DNA: TGTGCCAGCAGTCCCCTCTATGGCTACACCTTC

V gene: TRBV3-1/TRBV3-2
clone size: .
D gene: .
J gene: TRBJ2-7
CDR3 protein: CASSQDLDSYYEQYF
CDR3 DNA: TGTGCCAGCAGCCAAGATCTGGACAGTTACTACGAGCAGTACTTC

V gene: TRBV6-2/TRBV6-3
clone size: .
D gene: TRBD2
J gene: TRBJ2-1
CDR3 protein: CASSYTSGGYNEQFF
CDR3 DNA: TGTGCCAGCAGTTACACTAGCGGGGGTTACAATGAGCAGTTCTTC

V gene: TRBV10-3
clone size: .
D gene: TRBD2
J gene: TRBJ2-1
CDR3 protein: CAISPRTSGGNNEQFF
CDR3 DNA: TGTGCCATCAGTCCCCGGACTAGCGGGGGGAACAATGAGCAGTTCTTC

V gene: TRBV15
clone size: .
D gene: .
J gene: TRBJ2-5
CDR3 protein: CATSSATGFGETQYF
CDR3 DNA: TGTGCCACCAGCAGCGCGACGGGATTCGGGGAGACCCAGTACTTC

V gene: TRBV18
clone size: .
D gene: .
J gene: TRBJ1-1
CDR3 protein: CASSPVGEVVSNTEAFF
CDR3 DNA: TGTGCCAGCTCACCAGTGGGTGAGGTCGTGTCGAACACTGAAGCTTTCTTT

V gene: TRBV15
clone size: .
D gene: .
J gene: TRBJ1-1
CDR3 protein: CATSRDLRVPEAFF
CDR3 DNA: TGTGCCACCAGCAGAGATCTCAGGGTGCCTGAAGCTTTCTTT

V gene: TRBV7-9
clone size: .
D gene: .
J gene: TRBJ2-5
CDR3 protein: CASSLKAETQYF
CDR3 DNA: TGTGCCAGCAGCTTAAAAGCGGAGACCCAGTACTTC

V gene: TRBV5-4
clone size: .
D gene: TRBD2
J gene: TRBJ2-3
CDR3 protein: CASSLFSGGSRTDTQYF
CDR3 DNA: TGTGCCAGCAGCTTGTTTAGCGGGGGGAGTCGGACAGATACGCAGTATTTT

V gene: TRBV6-5
clone size: .
D gene: TRBD1
J gene: TRBJ2-1
CDR3 protein: CASSRSGGSYNEQFF
CDR3 DNA: TGTGCCAGCAGCAGGTCAGGGGGCAGCTACAATGAGCAGTTCTTC

V gene: TRBV18
clone size: .
D gene: TRBD1
J gene: TRBJ2-7
CDR3 protein: CASSLLGQGATYEQYF
CDR3 DNA: TGTGCCAGCTCCCTTTTGGGACAGGGGGCCACCTACGAGCAGTACTTC

V gene: TRBV11-2
clone size: .
D gene: TRBD1
J gene: TRBJ2-1
CDR3 protein: CASSLGTGAEQFF
CDR3 DNA: TGTGCCAGCAGCTTAGGGACAGGGGCTGAGCAGTTCTTC